This T cell receptor beta chain is from a study of cytomegalovirus exposure and HLA in healthy donors. Findings of the study overall: An apparent linkage of common viral pathogens to several of the most significant clusters emerged in a later analysis. Later analysis identified a missense DCLRE1C variant that was linked to TCR beta V- and J-gene trimming. In an earlier analysis, productive rearrangement rates for most beta V segments clustered near 87% or 30%.

For this clone: Its antigen is still unknown.

PCR employed 60 Vbeta and 13 Jbeta primers. Only in-frame clones appear in the TCRdb table, and some are missing; sequencing was by immunoSEQ multiplex PCR. The sample shows some 120,000 clones, just under 75% of them seen only once. The CDR3 runs to 16 residues. Germline values: CDR1 MDHEN, CDR2 SYDVKM. The J segment lost 7 bases and the V segment lost 7 bases, leaving 12 bases of the junction unmatched. The source is a man aged 55 to 70 in good health and CMV-seropositive. The source material was PBMCs. This rearrangement joins TRBV28 to TRBJ2-1; 11 bases match TRBD1. The CDR3 spells CASNSNGQGAGNEQFF. The DNA for the CDR3 is TGTGCCAGCAATTCAAATGGACAGGGGGCTGGAAATGAGCAGTTCTTC. Full variable domain (missing parts from reference TRBV28 and TRBJ2-1): DVKVTQSSRYLVKRTGEKVFLECVQDMDHENMFWYRQDPGLGLRLIYFSYDVKMKEKGDIPEGYSVSREKKERFSLILESASTNQTSMYLCASNSNGQGAGNEQFFGPGTRLTVL.